This TCR beta chain was recovered during a study of blood T cell repertoires in COVID-19. Study overall: COVID-19 samples collected from the United States, Italy and Spain covered acute and convalescent phases. In each case, the material was cDNA or gDNA derived from T cells, B-cell-depleted T cells, or PBMCs.

In the authors' workflow: For nucleated cells, counts were estimated from reference gene primer amplification. Only in-frame clones appear in the TCRdb table, and some are missing; sequencing was by immunoSEQ multiplex PCR. V and J calls and clone size are copied from that table; D and trimming were computed from the DNA. The sample carries 90,000 or so clones, roughly 90% recorded once. The ends were cut back, 3 bases at V and 4 bases at J, with 21 bases in the middle. Germline V CDR1 and CDR2: LGHDT, YNNKEL (reference sequence). This CDR3 spans 17 amino acids. Seattle researchers signed up patients amid active infection and tracked them longitudinally.

The chain has TRBV3-1 (or the pseudogene TRBV3-2) and TRBJ1-1, with no clear D. Sequencing was performed on peripheral blood. The receptor's source is a man in his 60s with COVID-19, enrolled during active disease. Written as DNA, the CDR3 is TGTGCCAGCAGCCAGAATCTGGAGGCGGGTTGGGGCACTGAAGCTTTCTTT. It is translated as CASSQNLEAGWGTEAFF.